This record covers a single TCR beta chain. The table came from immunoSEQ multiplex PCR; TCRdb's copy has only in-frame clones and leaves some out. The repertoire holds roughly 330,000 clones, with around 90% as singletons. The CDR3 contains 14 residues. The V end was cut by 4 bases, the J end by 6 bases, with 14 bases between. Germline loops: CDR1 SGHRS, CDR2 YFSETQ. The record originates from a study of blood T cell repertoires in COVID-19. The sequencing input was peripheral blood. This chain links TRBV5-1 with TRBJ2-1; D possibly corresponds to TRBD1 (6 bases). The TCR was taken from a man between 18 and 35 years old who had recovered from COVID-19. The CDR3 bases are TGCGCCAGCAGCGAAGACGGACAGTTCAATGAGCAGTTCTTC. Encoded protein: CASSEDGQFNEQFF.